This T cell receptor beta chain was documented in a study of blood T cell repertoires in COVID-19. Study-level background: Acute-phase and convalescent COVID-19 samples originated in the United States, Italy and Spain. The cDNA or gDNA used as material had been derived from T cells, B-cell-depleted T cells, or PBMCs.

Germline-derived CDR1 and CDR2 are LNHDA and SQIVND (reference sequence). V was cut by 5 bases and J by 4 bases, with 8 bases left in between. CDR3 length: 12 amino acids. How the authors handled the data: Amplification of reference gene primers provided the estimated nucleated cell counts. The protocol was immunoSEQ multiplex PCR, while the TCRdb copy is restricted to in-frame clones and leaves out a portion. That table furnishes V, J and clone size, whereas the DNA furnished D and trimming. Here the sample spans roughly 75,000 clones, around 89% being singletons. This receptor was taken from a man aged 55 to 70 with acute or convalescent COVID-19. Sequencing was carried out using peripheral blood. The chain is built from TRBV19 and TRBJ1-1; D is perhaps TRBD1 (5 bases). CDR3: CASSSQGTEAFF. DNA for the CDR3: TGTGCCAGTAGTTCGCAGGGCACTGAAGCTTTCTTT.